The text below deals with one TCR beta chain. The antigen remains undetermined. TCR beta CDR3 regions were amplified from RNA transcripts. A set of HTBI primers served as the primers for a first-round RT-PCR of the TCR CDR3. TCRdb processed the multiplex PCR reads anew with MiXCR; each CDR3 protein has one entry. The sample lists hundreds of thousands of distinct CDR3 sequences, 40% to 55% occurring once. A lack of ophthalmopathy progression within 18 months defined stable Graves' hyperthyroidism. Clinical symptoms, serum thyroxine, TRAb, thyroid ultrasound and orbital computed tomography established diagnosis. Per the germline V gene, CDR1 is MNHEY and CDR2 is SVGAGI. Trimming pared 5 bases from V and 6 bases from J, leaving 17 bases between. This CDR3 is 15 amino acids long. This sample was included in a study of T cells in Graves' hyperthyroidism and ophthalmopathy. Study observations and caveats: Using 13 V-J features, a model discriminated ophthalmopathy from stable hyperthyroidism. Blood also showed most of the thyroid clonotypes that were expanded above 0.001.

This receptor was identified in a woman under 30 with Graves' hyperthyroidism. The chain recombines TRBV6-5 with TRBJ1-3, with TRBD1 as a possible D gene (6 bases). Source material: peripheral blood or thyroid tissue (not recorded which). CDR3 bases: TGTGCCAGCAGTGAAACGAGGACAGCTTCAAACACCATATATTTT. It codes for CASSETRTASNTIYF.